This T cell receptor (beta chain) comes out of a study of patients and donors after allogeneic stem cell transplantation. Each CDR3 protein gets one entry after TCRdb re-called the RT-PCR reads with MiXCR. Of roughly 250,000 distinct CDR3 sequences listed, approximately 14% are singletons. This clonotype was counted between two and nine times. This clonotype was obtained from a human donor who was either an allogeneic HSCT recipient or a stem cell or donor lymphocyte infusion donor (not recorded which). It is not recorded whose cells these are; they may come from a transplant donor. The sample consisted of blood, either unsorted or a sorted T cell fraction (not recorded which).

The CDR3: CASRDRQVNTEAFF. As DNA, the CDR3 is TGTGCCAGCAGAGATCGACAGGTGAACACTGAAGCTTTCTTT. The V gene is TRBV7-2, the J gene TRBJ1-1; maybe TRBD1 (6 bases). Germline V gene sequence: CDR1 SGHTA, CDR2 FQGNSA. V gave up 6 bases and J gave up 0 bases, with 11 bases separating them. This CDR3 spans 14 amino acids.